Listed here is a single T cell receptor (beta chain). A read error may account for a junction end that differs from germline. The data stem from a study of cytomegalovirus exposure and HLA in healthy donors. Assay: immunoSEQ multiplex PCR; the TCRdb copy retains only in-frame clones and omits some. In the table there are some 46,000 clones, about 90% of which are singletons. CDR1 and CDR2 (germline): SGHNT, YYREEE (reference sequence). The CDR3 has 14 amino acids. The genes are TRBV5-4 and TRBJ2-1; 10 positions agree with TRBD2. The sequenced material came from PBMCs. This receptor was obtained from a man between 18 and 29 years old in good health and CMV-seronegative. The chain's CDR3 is CASSLTSGDNEQLF. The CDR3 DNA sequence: TGTGCCAGCAGCTTGACTAGCGGGGACAATGAGCAGCTCTTC.